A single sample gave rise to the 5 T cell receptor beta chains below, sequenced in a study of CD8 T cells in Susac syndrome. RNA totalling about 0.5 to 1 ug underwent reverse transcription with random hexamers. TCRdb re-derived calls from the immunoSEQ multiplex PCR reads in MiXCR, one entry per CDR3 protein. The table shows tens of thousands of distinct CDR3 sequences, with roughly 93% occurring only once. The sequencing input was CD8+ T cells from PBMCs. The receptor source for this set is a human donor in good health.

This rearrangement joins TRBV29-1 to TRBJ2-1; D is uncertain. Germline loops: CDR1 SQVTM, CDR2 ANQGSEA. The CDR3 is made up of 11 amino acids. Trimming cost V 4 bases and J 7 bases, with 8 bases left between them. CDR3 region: CSVVLGNEQFF. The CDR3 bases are TGCAGCGTTGTATTAGGAAATGAGCAGTTCTTC.

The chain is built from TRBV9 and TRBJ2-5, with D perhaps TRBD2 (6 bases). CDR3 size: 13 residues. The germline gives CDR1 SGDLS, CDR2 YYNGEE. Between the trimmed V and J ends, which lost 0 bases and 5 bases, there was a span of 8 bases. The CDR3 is CASSVGGGETQYF. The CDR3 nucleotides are TGTGCCAGCAGCGTAGGGGGAGGCGAGACCCAGTACTTC.

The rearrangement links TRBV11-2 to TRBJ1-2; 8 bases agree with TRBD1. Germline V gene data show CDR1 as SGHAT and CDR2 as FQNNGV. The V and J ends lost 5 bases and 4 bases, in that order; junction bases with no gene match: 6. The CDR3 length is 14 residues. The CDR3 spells CASSPGTGFYGYTF. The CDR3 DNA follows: TGTGCCAGCAGCCCCGGGACAGGATTCTATGGCTACACCTTC.

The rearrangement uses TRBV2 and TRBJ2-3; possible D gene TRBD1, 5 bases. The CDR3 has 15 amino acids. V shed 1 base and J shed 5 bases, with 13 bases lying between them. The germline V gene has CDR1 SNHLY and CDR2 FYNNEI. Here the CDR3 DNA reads TGTGCCAGCAGTGAAGAGGGGTGGGGTGGAGATACGCAGTATTTT. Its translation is CASSEEGWGGDTQYF.

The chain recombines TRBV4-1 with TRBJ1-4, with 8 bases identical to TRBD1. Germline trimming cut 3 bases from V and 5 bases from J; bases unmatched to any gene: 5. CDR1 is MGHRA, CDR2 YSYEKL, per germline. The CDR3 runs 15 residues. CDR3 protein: CASSQADRVNEKLFF. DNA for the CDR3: TGCGCCAGCAGCCAGGCGGACAGGGTGAATGAAAAACTGTTTTTT.